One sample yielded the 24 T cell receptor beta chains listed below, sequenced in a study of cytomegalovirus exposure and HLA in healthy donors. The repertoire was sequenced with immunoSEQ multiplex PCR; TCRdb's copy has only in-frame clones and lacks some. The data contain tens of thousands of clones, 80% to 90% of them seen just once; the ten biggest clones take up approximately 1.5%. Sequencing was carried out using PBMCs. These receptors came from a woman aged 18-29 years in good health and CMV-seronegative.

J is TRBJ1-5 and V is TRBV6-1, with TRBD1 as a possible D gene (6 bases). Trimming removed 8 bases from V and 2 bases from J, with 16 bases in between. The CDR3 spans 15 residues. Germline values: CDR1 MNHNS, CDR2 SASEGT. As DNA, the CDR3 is TGTGCCAGCGGCCATGCGGGGGCGGGCAATCAGCCCCAGCATTTT. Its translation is CASGHAGAGNQPQHF.

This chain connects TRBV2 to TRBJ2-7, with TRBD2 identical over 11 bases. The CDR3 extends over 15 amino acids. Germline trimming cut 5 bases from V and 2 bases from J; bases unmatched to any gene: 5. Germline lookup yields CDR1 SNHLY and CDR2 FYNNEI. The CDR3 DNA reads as TGTGCCAGCAGTCCTAGCGGGGGGATCGCCTACGAGCAGTACTTC. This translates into CASSPSGGIAYEQYF. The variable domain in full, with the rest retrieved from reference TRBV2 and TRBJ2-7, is EPEVTQTPSHQVTQMGQEVILRCVPISNHLYFYWYRQILGQKVEFLVSFYNNEISEKSEIFDDQFSVERPDGSNFTLKIRSTKLEDSAMYFCASSPSGGIAYEQYFGPGTRLTVT.

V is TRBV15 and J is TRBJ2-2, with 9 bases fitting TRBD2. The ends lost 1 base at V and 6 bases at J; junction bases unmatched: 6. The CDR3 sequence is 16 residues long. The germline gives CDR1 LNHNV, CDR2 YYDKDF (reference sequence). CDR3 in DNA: TGTGCCACCAGCAGAGTGGTAGCGGGAGTGGCCGGGGAGCTGTTTTTT. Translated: CATSRVVAGVAGELFF. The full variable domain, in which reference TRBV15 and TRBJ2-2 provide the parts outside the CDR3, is DAMVIQNPRYQVTQFGKPVTLSCSQTLNHNVMYWYQQKSSQAPKLLFHYYDKDFNNEADTPDNFQSRRPNTSFCFLDIRSPGLGDTAMYLCATSRVVAGVAGELFFGEGSRLTVL.

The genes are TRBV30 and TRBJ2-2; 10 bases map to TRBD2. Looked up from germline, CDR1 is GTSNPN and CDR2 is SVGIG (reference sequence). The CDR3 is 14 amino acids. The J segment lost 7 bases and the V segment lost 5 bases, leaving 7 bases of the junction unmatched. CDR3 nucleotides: TGTGCCTGGGGGCTAGCGGGAGCCCGCGGGGAGCTGTTTTTT. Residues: CAWGLAGARGELFF. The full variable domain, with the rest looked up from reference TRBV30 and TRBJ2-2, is SQTIHQWPATLVQPVGSPLSLECTVEGTSNPNLYWYRQAAGRGLQLLFYSVGIGQISSEVPQNLSASRPQDRQFILSSKKLLLSDSGFYLCAWGLAGARGELFFGEGSRLTVL.

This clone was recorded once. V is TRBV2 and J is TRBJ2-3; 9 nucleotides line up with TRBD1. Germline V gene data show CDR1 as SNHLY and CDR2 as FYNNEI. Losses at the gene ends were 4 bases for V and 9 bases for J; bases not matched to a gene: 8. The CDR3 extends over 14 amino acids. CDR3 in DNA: TGTGCCAGCAGTGTCGGGACAGGGCGTCAGACGCAGTATTTT. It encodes CASSVGTGRQTQYF.

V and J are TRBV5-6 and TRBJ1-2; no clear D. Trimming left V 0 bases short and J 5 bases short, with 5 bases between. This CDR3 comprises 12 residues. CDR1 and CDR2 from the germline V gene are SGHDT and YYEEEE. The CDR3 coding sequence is TGTGCCAGCAGCTTGGATCGGTATGGCTACACCTTC. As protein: CASSLDRYGYTF.

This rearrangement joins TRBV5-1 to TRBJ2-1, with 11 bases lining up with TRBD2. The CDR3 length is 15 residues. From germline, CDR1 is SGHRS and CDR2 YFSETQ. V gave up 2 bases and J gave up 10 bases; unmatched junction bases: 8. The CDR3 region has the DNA TGCGCCAGCAGCTTATTACTAGCGGGGGTGCCGGAGCAGTTCTTC. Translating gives CASSLLLAGVPEQFF.

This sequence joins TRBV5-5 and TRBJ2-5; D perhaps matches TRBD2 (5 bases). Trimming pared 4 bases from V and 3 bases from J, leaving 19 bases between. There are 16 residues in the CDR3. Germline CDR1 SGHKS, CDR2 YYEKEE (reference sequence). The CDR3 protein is CASSGKPSIGEETQYF. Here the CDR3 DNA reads TGTGCCAGCAGCGGGAAGCCTTCGATCGGGGAAGAGACCCAGTACTTC.

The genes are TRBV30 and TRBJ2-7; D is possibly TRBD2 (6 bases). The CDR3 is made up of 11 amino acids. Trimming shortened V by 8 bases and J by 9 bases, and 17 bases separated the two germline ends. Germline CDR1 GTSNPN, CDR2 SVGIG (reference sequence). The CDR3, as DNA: TGTGCCGGGGGGTTCGGGGTCGGGCAGTACTTC. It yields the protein CAGGFGVGQYF. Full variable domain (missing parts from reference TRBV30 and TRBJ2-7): SQTIHQWPATLVQPVGSPLSLECTVEGTSNPNLYWYRQAAGRGLQLLFYSVGIGQISSEVPQNLSASRPQDRQFILSSKKLLLSDSGFYLCAGGFGVGQYFGPGTRLTVT.

CDR3 loop: CASSETGVGTDTQYF. The CDR3, as DNA: TGTGCCAGCAGTGAAACCGGGGTCGGCACAGATACGCAGTATTTT. The chain recombines TRBV2 with TRBJ2-3; a weak D match, TRBD2 (5 bases). Trimming removed 2 bases at V and 1 base at J, with 10 bases between. Looked up from germline, CDR1 is SNHLY and CDR2 is FYNNEI. The CDR3 runs 15 residues. Drawing the rest from reference TRBV2 and TRBJ2-3, the complete variable domain is EPEVTQTPSHQVTQMGQEVILRCVPISNHLYFYWYRQILGQKVEFLVSFYNNEISEKSEIFDDQFSVERPDGSNFTLKIRSTKLEDSAMYFCASSETGVGTDTQYFGPGTRLTVL.

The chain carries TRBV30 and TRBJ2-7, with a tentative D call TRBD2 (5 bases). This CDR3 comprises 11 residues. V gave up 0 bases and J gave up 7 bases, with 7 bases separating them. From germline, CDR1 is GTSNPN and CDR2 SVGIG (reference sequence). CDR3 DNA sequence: TGTGCCTGGAGTGTACAGCGGGAGCAGTACTTC. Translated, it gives CAWSVQREQYF.

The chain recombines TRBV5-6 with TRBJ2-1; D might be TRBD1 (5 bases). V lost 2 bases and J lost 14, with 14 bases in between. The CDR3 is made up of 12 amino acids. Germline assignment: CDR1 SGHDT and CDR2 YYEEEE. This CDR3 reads CASSFPRGGEFF. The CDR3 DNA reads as TGTGCCAGCAGCTTCCCTAGGGGTGGGGAGTTCTTC.

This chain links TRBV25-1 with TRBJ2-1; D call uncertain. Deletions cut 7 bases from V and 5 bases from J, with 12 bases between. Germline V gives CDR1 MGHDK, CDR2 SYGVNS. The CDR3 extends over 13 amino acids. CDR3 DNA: TGTGCCAGCAAAGTAGTTGGGCACAATGAGCAGTTCTTC. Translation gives CASKVVGHNEQFF.

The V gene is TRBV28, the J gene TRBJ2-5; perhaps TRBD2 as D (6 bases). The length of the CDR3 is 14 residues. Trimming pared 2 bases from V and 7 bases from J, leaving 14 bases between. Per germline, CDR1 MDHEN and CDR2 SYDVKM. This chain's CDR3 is CASSLQGGRGTQYF. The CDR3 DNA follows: TGTGCCAGCAGTTTACAGGGAGGAAGAGGGACCCAGTACTTC.

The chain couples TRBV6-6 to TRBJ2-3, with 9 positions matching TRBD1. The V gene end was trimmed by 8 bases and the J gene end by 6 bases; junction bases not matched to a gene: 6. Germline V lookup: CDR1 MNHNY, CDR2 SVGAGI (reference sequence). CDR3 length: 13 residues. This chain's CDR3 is CASVGQGIDTQYF. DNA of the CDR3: TGTGCCAGCGTTGGACAGGGGATCGATACGCAGTATTTT.

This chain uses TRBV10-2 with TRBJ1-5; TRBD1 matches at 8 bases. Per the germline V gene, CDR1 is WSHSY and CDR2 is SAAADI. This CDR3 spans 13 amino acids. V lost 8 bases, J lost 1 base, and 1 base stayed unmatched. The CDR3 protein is CASRQGSNQPQHF. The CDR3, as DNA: TGCGCCAGCCGACAGGGGAGCAATCAGCCCCAGCATTTT.

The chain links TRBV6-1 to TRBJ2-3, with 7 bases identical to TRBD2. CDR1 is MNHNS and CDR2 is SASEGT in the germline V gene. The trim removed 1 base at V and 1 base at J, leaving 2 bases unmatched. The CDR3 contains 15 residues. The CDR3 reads CASSEEAGGTDTQYF. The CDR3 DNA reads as TGTGCCAGCAGTGAAGAGGCGGGGGGCACAGATACGCAGTATTTT.

CDR3 sequence: CASSPPAGAYNEQFF. The DNA of the CDR3 is TGCGCCAGCAGCCCCCCCGCGGGGGCATACAATGAGCAGTTCTTC. The chain couples TRBV5-1 to TRBJ2-1; a weak D match, TRBD2 (7 bases). Germline CDR1 SGHRS, CDR2 YFSETQ. V was shortened by 4 bases and J by 4 bases, with 15 bases between the two germline ends. This CDR3 region has 15 residues.

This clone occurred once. The CDR3 loop reads CASSPRPGTGIEQYF. DNA for the CDR3: TGTGCCAGCAGCCCTCGTCCCGGGACAGGGATAGAGCAGTACTTC. The gene calls are TRBV9 and TRBJ2-7; 9 nucleotides agree with TRBD1. The CDR3 is 15 amino acids. CDR1 is SGDLS, CDR2 YYNGEE, per germline. Trimming took 4 bases from V and 7 from J; bases not matched to a gene: 12. Based on the CDR3 plus reference TRBV9 and TRBJ2-7, the full variable domain is DSGVTQTPKHLITATGQRVTLRCSPRSGDLSVYWYQQSLDQGLQFLIQYYNGEERAKGNILERFSAQQFPDLHSELNLSSLELGDSALYFCASSPRPGTGIEQYFGPGTRLTVT.

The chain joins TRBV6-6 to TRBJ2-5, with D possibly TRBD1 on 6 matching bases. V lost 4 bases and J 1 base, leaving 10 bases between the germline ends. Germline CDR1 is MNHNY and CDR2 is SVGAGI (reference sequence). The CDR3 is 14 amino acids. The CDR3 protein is CASSSSGAQETQYF. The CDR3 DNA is TGTGCCAGCAGTTCCTCAGGGGCCCAAGAGACCCAGTACTTC.

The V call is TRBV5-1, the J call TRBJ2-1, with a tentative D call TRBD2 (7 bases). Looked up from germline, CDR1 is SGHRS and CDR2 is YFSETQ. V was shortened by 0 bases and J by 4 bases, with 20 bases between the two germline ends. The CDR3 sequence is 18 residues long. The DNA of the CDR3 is TGCGCCAGCAGCTTGGCCCCCCTAGGGGGGAGGGCTTACAATGAGCAGTTCTTC. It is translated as CASSLAPLGGRAYNEQFF.

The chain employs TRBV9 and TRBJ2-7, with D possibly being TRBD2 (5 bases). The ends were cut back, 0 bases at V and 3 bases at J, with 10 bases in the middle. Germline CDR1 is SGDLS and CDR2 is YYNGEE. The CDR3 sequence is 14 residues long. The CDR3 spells CASSVAGVDYEQYF. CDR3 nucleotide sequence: TGTGCCAGCAGCGTAGCCGGGGTGGACTACGAGCAGTACTTC.

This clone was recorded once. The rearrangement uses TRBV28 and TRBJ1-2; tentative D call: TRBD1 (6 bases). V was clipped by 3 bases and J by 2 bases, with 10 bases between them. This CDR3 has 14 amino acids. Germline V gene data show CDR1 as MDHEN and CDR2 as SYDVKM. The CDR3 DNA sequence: TGTGCCAGCAGTTTCCCGGGGGGCAACTATGGCTACACCTTC. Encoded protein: CASSFPGGNYGYTF.

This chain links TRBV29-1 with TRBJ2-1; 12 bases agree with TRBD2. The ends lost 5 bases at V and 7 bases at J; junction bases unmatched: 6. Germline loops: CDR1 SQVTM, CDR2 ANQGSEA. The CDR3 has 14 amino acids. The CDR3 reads CSVRETSGRNEQFF. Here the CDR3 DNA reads TGCAGCGTTCGCGAGACTAGCGGGAGAAATGAGCAGTTCTTC.